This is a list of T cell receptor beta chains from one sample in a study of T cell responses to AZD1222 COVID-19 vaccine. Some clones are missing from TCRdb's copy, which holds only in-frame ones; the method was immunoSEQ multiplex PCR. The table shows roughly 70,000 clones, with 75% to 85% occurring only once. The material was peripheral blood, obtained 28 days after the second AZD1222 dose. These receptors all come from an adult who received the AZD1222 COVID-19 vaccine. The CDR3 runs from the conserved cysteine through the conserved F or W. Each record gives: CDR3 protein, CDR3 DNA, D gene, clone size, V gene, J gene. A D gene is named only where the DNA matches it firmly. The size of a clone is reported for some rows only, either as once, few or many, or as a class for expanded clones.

CASSPYGTGELFF	TGTGCCAGCAGCCCATATGGGACCGGGGAGCTGTTTTTT	.	.	TRBV9	TRBJ2-2
CASRRNRVPETQYF	TGTGCCAGCAGACGAAACAGGGTCCCAGAGACCCAGTACTTC	.	.	TRBV6-5	TRBJ2-5
CASSSTTGVNTQYF	TGTGCCAGCAGCTCAACGACAGGGGTAAATACGCAGTATTTT	TRBD1	.	TRBV11-2	TRBJ2-3
CASSYYNEQFF	TGTGCCAGCAGTTACTACAATGAGCAGTTCTTC	.	.	TRBV27	TRBJ2-1
CATTSGVPYNEQFF	TGTGCCACCACCTCGGGGGTTCCCTACAATGAGCAGTTCTTC	.	once	TRBV7-2	TRBJ2-1
CASSPPTGRSTDTQYF	TGTGCCAGCTCACCACCGACAGGACGAAGCACAGATACGCAGTATTTT	.	.	TRBV18	TRBJ2-3
CASSPERDTRYTF	TGTGCCAGCAGCCCGGAAAGGGACACTCGCTACACCTTC	.	.	TRBV3-1/TRBV3-2	TRBJ1-2
CASSLPGTGGTGELFF	TGTGCCAGCAGCCTACCCGGGACAGGGGGCACCGGGGAGCTGTTTTTT	TRBD1	.	TRBV13	TRBJ2-2
CASSPGGTPYEQYF	TGTGCCAGCAGCCCAGGGGGCACCCCCTACGAGCAGTACTTC	TRBD1	.	TRBV5-4	TRBJ2-7
CASSQSGRNTGELFF	TGCGCCAGCAGCCAGAGCGGTCGTAACACCGGGGAGCTGTTTTTT	.	few	TRBV4-1	TRBJ2-2
CASSLLASGKFF	TGTGCCAGCAGTTTATTGGCTAGCGGAAAGTTCTTC	TRBD2	.	TRBV28	TRBJ2-1
CASSSIPEGPLFF	TGTGCCAGCAGCTCTATACCCGAGGGCCCGCTTTTCTTT	.	.	TRBV7-9	TRBJ1-1
CAWELDGGYGYTF	TGTGCCTGGGAGCTGGACGGGGGGTATGGCTACACCTTC	.	.	TRBV30	TRBJ1-2
CARGGLAGNEQFF	TGTGCCAGAGGGGGGCTAGCAGGCAATGAGCAGTTCTTC	.	.	TRBV2	TRBJ2-1
CSASGLGNTEAFF	TGCAGCGCCTCAGGGTTAGGGAACACTGAAGCTTTCTTT	.	.	TRBV29-1	TRBJ1-1
CASSLATGITEAFF	TGTGCCAGCAGCTTGGCGACAGGTATAACTGAAGCTTTCTTT	.	once	TRBV5-4	TRBJ1-1
CASSPMTIPDNYGYTF	TGTGCCAGCTCACCAATGACAATCCCCGACAACTATGGCTACACCTTC	.	.	TRBV18	TRBJ1-2
CASSPPNSIDTQYF	TGTGCCAGCTCACCACCGAATAGCATAGATACGCAGTATTTT	.	.	TRBV18	TRBJ2-3
CASSLVVRAIRLNYSSYEQYF	TGTGCTAGCAGCTTAGTGGTTCGGGCTATCCGACTCAACTATAGCTCCTACGAGCAGTACTTC	.	once	TRBV7-7	TRBJ2-7
CASGLSAGRGYTF	TGTGCTAGTGGTTTGTCTGCAGGGCGAGGCTACACCTTC	.	.	TRBV12-5	TRBJ1-2
CASSTGGSSSPLHF	TGTGCCAGTAGTACAGGGGGCTCAAGCTCACCCCTCCACTTT	TRBD1	.	TRBV19	TRBJ1-6
CASSPDRGNTEAFF	TGTGCCAGCAGTCCAGACAGGGGCAACACTGAAGCTTTCTTT	TRBD1	.	TRBV6-5	TRBJ1-1
CASSTRVQGNYGYTF	TGTGCCAGCAGTACGAGAGTACAGGGGAACTATGGCTACACCTTC	TRBD1	.	TRBV6-5	TRBJ1-2
CAWSNPDNEKLFF	TGTGCCTGGAGTAATCCGGACAATGAAAAACTGTTTTTT	.	.	TRBV30	TRBJ1-4
CASSSQGAGELFF	TGTGCCAGTAGTAGCCAGGGGGCCGGGGAGCTGTTTTTT	TRBD1	.	TRBV19	TRBJ2-2
CAWSFDRTSAGANVLTF	TGTGCCTGGAGTTTCGACAGGACGAGTGCTGGGGCCAACGTCCTGACTTTC	.	.	TRBV30	TRBJ2-6
CASSVDGTYNSPLHF	TGTGCCAGCAGCGTAGACGGGACCTATAATTCACCCCTCCACTTT	.	.	TRBV9	TRBJ1-6
CASSQFGGAVYGYTF	TGTGCCAGCAGCCAATTCGGGGGGGCGGTCTATGGCTACACCTTC	.	.	TRBV14	TRBJ1-2
CASNPGRGNSPLHF	TGTGCCAGTAATCCAGGACGGGGAAATTCACCCCTCCACTTT	.	.	TRBV19	TRBJ1-6
CASSQVMPGTGELFF	TGCGCCAGCAGCCAAGTAATGCCTGGAACCGGGGAGCTGTTTTTT	.	.	TRBV4-3	TRBJ2-2
CASSPGYQPQHF	TGTGCCAGCAGCCCGGGTTATCAGCCCCAGCATTTT	.	.	TRBV27	TRBJ1-5
CASSFQFDRTYNSPLHF	TGTGCCAGCAGTTTTCAGTTCGACAGAACCTATAATTCACCCCTCCACTTT	.	.	TRBV27	TRBJ1-6
CASSLTGEAYNEQFF	TGTGCCAGCAGCCTAACAGGGGAAGCCTACAATGAGCAGTTCTTC	TRBD1	once	TRBV7-6	TRBJ2-1
CASSTTLSGGANNEQFF	TGTGCCAGCAGCACTACGCTCAGCGGGGGGGCGAACAATGAGCAGTTCTTC	TRBD2	.	TRBV3-1/TRBV3-2	TRBJ2-1
CASRRISGANVLTF	TGTGCCAGTAGGAGGATCTCTGGGGCCAACGTCCTGACTTTC	.	.	TRBV19	TRBJ2-6
CASSYAGLAGANVLTF	TGTGCCAGCAGTTACGCGGGGTTAGCAGGGGCCAACGTCCTGACTTTC	.	.	TRBV6-2/TRBV6-3	TRBJ2-6
CASSEEGYFYEQYF	TGTGCCAGCAGTGAAGAAGGGTATTTCTACGAGCAGTACTTC	.	.	TRBV6-1	TRBJ2-7
CASTESRRLAGVVEQFF	TGTGCCAGCACCGAATCGCGGAGACTAGCGGGGGTTGTTGAGCAGTTCTTC	TRBD2	.	TRBV7-9	TRBJ2-1
CATSDWGTSGEGQQFF	TGTGCCACCAGTGATTGGGGGACTAGCGGGGAGGGTCAGCAGTTCTTC	TRBD2	many	TRBV24-1	TRBJ2-1
CASSLGQLATEAFF	TGTGCCAGCAGCTTGGGACAGCTTGCGACTGAAGCTTTCTTT	.	.	TRBV5-6	TRBJ1-1
CATSDSISPHEQFF	TGTGCCACCAGTGACTCGATTAGTCCCCATGAGCAGTTCTTC	.	once	TRBV24-1	TRBJ2-1
CASSFSVGLAENEQYF	TGTGCCAGCAGTTTTTCGGTGGGACTAGCGGAGAACGAGCAGTACTTC	TRBD2	medium-sized	TRBV28	TRBJ2-7
CASSPPIVRETQYF	TGTGCCAGCTCACCACCGATAGTCAGAGAGACCCAGTACTTC	.	.	TRBV18	TRBJ2-5
CASSSTGTGTSNEKLFF	TGTGCCAGCAGCTCCACCGGGACAGGGACTTCTAATGAAAAACTGTTTTTT	TRBD1	few	TRBV7-9	TRBJ1-4
CASSPRQLGLTDSQETQYF	TGTGCCAGCAGCCCTCGCCAGTTGGGCTTAACAGACTCCCAAGAGACCCAGTACTTC	.	.	TRBV7-9	TRBJ2-5
CASRLYGSGGYEQYF	TGTGCCAGCAGACTCTACGGCAGCGGGGGATACGAGCAGTACTTC	TRBD2	.	TRBV6-5	TRBJ2-7